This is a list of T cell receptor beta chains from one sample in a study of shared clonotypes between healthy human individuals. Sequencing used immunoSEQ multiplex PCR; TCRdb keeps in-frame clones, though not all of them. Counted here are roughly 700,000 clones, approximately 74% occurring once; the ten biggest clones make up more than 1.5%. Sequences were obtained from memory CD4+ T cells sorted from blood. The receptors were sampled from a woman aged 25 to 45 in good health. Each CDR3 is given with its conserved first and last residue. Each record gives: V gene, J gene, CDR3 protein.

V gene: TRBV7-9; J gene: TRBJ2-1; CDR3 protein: CASSQGLGWDEQFF
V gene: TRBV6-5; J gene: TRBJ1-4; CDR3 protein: CASRVVGSNEKLFF
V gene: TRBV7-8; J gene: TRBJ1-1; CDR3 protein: CASSTVRGEAFF
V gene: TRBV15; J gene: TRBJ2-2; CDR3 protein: CATTQVLTGELFF
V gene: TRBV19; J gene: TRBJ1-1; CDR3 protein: CASSVKGGYTEAFF
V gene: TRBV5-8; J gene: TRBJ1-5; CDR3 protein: CASRRAGTGFQPQHF
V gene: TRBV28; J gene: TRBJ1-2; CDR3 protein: CASSLPQLHGYTF
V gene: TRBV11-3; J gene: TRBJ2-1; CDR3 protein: CASSARLAGGIHEQFF
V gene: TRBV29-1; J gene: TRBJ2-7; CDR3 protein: CSVESSAYEQYF
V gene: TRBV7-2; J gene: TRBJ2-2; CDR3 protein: CASSLRATGELFF
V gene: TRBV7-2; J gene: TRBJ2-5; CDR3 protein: CASSPDNQETQYF
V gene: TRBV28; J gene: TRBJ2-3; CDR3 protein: CASSLRLGRGADTQYF
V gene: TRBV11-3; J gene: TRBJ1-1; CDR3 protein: CASEPGGAFF
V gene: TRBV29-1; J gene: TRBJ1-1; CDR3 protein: CSVYMNTEAFF
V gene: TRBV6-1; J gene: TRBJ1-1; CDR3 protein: CASSPGTEAYEAFF
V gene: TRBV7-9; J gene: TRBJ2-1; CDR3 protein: CASSLVFGTRDIAGEQFF
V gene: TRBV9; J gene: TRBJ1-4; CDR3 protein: CASSVVGGTTNEKLFF
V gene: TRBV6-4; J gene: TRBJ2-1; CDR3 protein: CASKGQGAGDEQFF
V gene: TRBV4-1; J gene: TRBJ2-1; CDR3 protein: CASSQEANSYNEQFF
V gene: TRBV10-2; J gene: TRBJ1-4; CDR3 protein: CASSVNGETNEKLFF
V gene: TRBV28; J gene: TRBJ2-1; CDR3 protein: CASSLSRGGYNEQFF
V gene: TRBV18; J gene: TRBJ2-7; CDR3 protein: CASSLGTGGFDEQYF
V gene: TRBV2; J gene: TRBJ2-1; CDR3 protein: CASSDEVASGINRFF
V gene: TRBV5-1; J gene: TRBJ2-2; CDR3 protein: CASSFGSAANTGELFF
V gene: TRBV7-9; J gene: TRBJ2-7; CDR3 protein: CASSVVQGRDSYEQYF
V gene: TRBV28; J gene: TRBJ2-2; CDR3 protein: CASSIRGLADWTGELFF
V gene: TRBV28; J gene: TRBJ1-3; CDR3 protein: CASSAPVSGNTIYF
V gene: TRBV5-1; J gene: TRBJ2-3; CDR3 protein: CASSLVAGGHTDTQYF
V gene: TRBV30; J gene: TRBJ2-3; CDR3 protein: CAWSPGVGDTDTQYF
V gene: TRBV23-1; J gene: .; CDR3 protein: CASSKKGGLAGGDEQYF
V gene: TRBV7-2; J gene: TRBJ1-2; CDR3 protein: CASSLGPGQSYGYTF
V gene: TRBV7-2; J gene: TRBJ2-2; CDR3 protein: CASSLEDYLSGELFF
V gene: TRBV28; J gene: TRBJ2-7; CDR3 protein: CASSLVGRDSYEQYF
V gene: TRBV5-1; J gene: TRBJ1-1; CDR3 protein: CASSTDRMNTEAFF
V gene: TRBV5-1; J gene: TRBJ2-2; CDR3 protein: CASSYLDRLSGELFF
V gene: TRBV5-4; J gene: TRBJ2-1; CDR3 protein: CASSPSSGPYNEQFF
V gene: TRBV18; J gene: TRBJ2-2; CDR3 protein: CASSPLWDGTGELFF
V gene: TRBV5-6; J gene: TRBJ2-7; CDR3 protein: CASSDGQSYEQYF
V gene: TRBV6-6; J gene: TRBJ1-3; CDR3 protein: CASSPTGDGGNTIYF
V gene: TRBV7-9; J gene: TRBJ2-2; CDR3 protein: CASSHGGEGHTGELFF
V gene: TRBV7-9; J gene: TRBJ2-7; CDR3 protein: CASSELFGGSGSRDEQYF
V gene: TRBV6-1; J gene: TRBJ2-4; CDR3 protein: CATGTGGGNIQYF
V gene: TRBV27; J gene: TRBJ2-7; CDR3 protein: CASGTYEQYF
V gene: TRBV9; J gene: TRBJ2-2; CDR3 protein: CASSRVSGSRNTGELFF
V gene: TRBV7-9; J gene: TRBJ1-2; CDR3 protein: CASSYTQGPNYGYTF
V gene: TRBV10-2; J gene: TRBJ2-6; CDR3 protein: CASSPSSGANVLTF
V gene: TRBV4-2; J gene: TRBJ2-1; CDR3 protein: CASSQVFASGVDEQFF
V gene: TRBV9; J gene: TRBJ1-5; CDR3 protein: CASIGGQGLPNQPQHF
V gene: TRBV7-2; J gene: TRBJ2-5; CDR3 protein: CASSPEPVGTQYF
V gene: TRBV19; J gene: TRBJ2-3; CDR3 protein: CASSTRTGNPFSTDTQYF
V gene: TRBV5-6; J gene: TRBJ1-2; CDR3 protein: CASSPQGLGGYTF
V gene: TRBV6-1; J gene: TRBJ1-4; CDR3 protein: CASRTVDSEKLFF